This TCR beta chain was identified during a study of CD8+CD57+ T cells in acquired aplastic anemia. Overall study: Each DNA sample taken from sorted CD4+ and CD8+ cells came to 3 to 3.5 ug on average. Study results and limitations: Patients and controls had CD8+ Simpson's diversity values that were not significantly distinct. Around 30 sequences, all CD8+ CDR3, were shared between patients and controls.

Those patients picked for sequencing had displayed CD8+CD57+ cell expansion on flow cytometry. No patient had been given any therapy when blood was sampled. CDR1 and CDR2 from the germline V gene are SGHVS and FQNEAQ. The CDR3 consists of 14 residues. The V gene end was trimmed by 5 bases and the J gene end by 5 bases; junction bases not matched to a gene: 4. This clonotype was seen many times. No antigen is known for it. TCR beta VDJ combinations and CDR3 sequences were profiled from genomic DNA. One entry per CDR3 protein results from TCRdb running MiXCR on the reads. The repertoire consists of around 430,000 distinct CDR3 sequences, with roughly a third occurring once and the leading ten covering less than 0.85%.

The sequenced material came from sorted CD4+, CD8+, or CD8+CD57+ T cells (not recorded which) from PBMCs. The V gene is TRBV7-8, the J gene TRBJ1-4; 8 bases map to TRBD1. The sequence was obtained from a human donor with aplastic anemia. The CDR3 nucleotides read TGTGCCAGCAGCACCCGGACAGGGAATGAAAAACTGTTTTTT. Amino acids: CASSTRTGNEKLFF.